These 27 T cell receptor beta chains share one sample of origin, sequenced in a study of molecular identifiers for immune sequencing clone quantification. TCRdb reprocessed the PCR reads via MiXCR and lists one record per CDR3 protein. The data contain about 320,000 distinct CDR3 sequences, roughly 23% of them singletons. The sample consisted of naive CD8+ T cells from blood, with Jurkat cell RNA spiked in. As to subset: FACS-sorted CD8+CD4-CCR7+CD45RA+ naive T cells. All receptors derive from a human donor in good health. Some libraries in this study had Jurkat cell RNA spiked in.

This clonotype was counted at least ten times. This chain connects TRBV27 to TRBJ2-2; 7 bases fit TRBD1. CDR3 length: 15 residues. Germline V gives CDR1 MNHEY, CDR2 SMNVEV (reference sequence). With V trimmed by 6 bases and J by 0 bases, 4 bases remained unmatched. CDR3 protein: CASRAGTANTGELFF. The CDR3 DNA follows: TGTGCCAGCAGAGCCGGGACAGCGAACACCGGGGAGCTGTTTTTT.

This chain uses TRBV28 with TRBJ2-7; D is possibly TRBD1 or TRBD2 (7 bases each). CDR3 size: 17 residues. Germline CDR1 is MDHEN and CDR2 is SYDVKM. V was cut by 3 bases and J by 4 bases, with 22 bases left in between. The CDR3, as DNA: TGTGCCAGCAGTTTCCCAGCCCAAGGCAGGGGGGGGTACGAGCAGTACTTC. Translated, it gives CASSFPAQGRGGYEQYF.

The table lists this clonotype with a few counts. The rearrangement links TRBV13 to TRBJ2-3; 7 positions match TRBD1. CDR1 is PRHDT, CDR2 FYEKMQ, per germline (reference sequence). CDR3 length equals 15 residues. V gave up 5 bases and J gave up 0 bases; unmatched junction bases: 5. The CDR3 sequence is CASSPEGQSTDTQYF. The CDR3, as DNA: TGTGCCAGCAGCCCTGAGGGACAGAGCACAGATACGCAGTATTTT.

In this sample, this clonotype turned up a few times. V and J are TRBV6-2 or TRBV6-3 and TRBJ1-1; D is undetermined. In germline, CDR1 is MNHEY, CDR2 SVGEGT. The CDR3 length is 16 residues. V was pared by 2 bases and J by 0 bases, with 13 bases between. This CDR3 reads CASSYRLEWVNTEAFF. The CDR3 nucleotides read TGTGCCAGCAGTTACCGCTTAGAGTGGGTGAACACTGAAGCTTTCTTT.

This clonotype showed up many times. The chain carries TRBV5-1 and TRBJ2-3, with TRBD2 matching 9 bases. This CDR3 region has 14 residues. Germline assignment: CDR1 SGHRS and CDR2 YFSETQ. V shed 9 bases, J shed 3 bases, and the junction held 8 bases outside the gene matches. The CDR3 nucleotides are TGCGCCACCACTAGCGGGTTTGGAACAGATACGCAGTATTTT. Amino acid sequence: CATTSGFGTDTQYF.

This clonotype was seen a few times. The CDR3 loop is CASSITSGGTDTQYF. The CDR3 DNA sequence: TGTGCCAGTAGTATCACTAGCGGGGGCACAGATACGCAGTATTTT. The chain combines TRBV19 with TRBJ2-3, with 10 bases identical to TRBD2. The CDR3 extends over 15 amino acids. Looked up from germline, CDR1 is LNHDA and CDR2 is SQIVND (reference sequence). The junction had 1 base not matched to a gene; V was cut back by 3 bases and J by 1 base. Full variable domain (outside the CDR3, taken from reference TRBV19 and TRBJ2-3): DGGITQSPKYLFRKEGQNVTLSCEQNLNHDAMYWYRQDPGQGLRLIYYSQIVNDFQKGDIAEGYSVSREKKESFPLTVTSAQKNPTAFYLCASSITSGGTDTQYFGPGTRLTVL.

This clonotype was counted at least ten times. V gene TRBV19 combines with J gene TRBJ2-7; D perhaps matches TRBD2 (5 bases). Trimming removed 3 bases at V and 5 bases at J, with 8 bases between. Per germline, CDR1 LNHDA and CDR2 SQIVND (reference sequence). CDR3 length: 12 amino acids. The CDR3 sequence is CASSIGGNEQYF. CDR3 sequence (DNA): TGTGCCAGTAGTATCGGAGGAAACGAGCAGTACTTC.

In this sample, this clonotype turned up a few times. The rearrangement uses TRBV6-2 or TRBV6-3 and TRBJ2-6, with TRBD1 as a possible D gene (5 bases). CDR3 length equals 15 residues. CDR1 is MNHEY and CDR2 is SVGEGT in the germline V gene. V lost 0 bases and J 4 bases, leaving 7 bases between the germline ends. CDR3 sequence (DNA): TGTGCCAGCAGTTACTCAGGGGTAGGGGCCAACGTCCTGACTTTC. Translation: CASSYSGVGANVLTF.

This clonotype has only a few counts. The chain carries TRBV2 and TRBJ2-1; TRBD2 agrees at 14 bases. The germline V gene has CDR1 SNHLY and CDR2 FYNNEI. The CDR3 spans 18 residues. The V segment lost 4 bases and the J segment 0 bases; nucleotides outside the gene matches: 5. The CDR3 DNA is TGTGCCAGCAGTGCCCGACTAGCGGGAGGGGACTCCTACAATGAGCAGTTCTTC. This sequence encodes CASSARLAGGDSYNEQFF.

Concerning this clonotype itself: A read error may produce the germline difference seen at one junction end. The chain has TRBV4-1 and TRBJ2-4; tentatively, D is TRBD2 (6 bases). The CDR3 totals 17 residues. Germline lookup yields CDR1 MGHRA and CDR2 YSYEKL. This CDR3 is CASSQGSGGAANNIQYF. The CDR3, as DNA: TGCGCCAGCAGCCAAGGGTCCGGAGGGGCAGCCAATAACATTCAGTACTTC.

This clonotype was seen many times. The rearrangement joins TRBV27 to TRBJ2-2; TRBD2 might be the D (6 bases). V lost 1 base and J 4 bases, leaving 10 bases between the germline ends. Germline assignment: CDR1 MNHEY and CDR2 SMNVEV (reference sequence). The CDR3 runs to 15 residues. This CDR3 is CASSLFSSATGELFF. In DNA, the CDR3 is TGTGCCAGCAGTTTATTTTCTAGCGCCACCGGGGAGCTGTTTTTT.

This clonotype came up a few times. The chain employs TRBV27 and TRBJ1-1; D is perhaps TRBD1 (5 bases). The V and J ends lost 3 bases and 1 base respectively, with 12 bases between them. The CDR3 has 15 amino acids. Per the germline V gene, CDR1 is MNHEY and CDR2 is SMNVEV (reference sequence). The DNA of the CDR3 is TGTGCCAGCAGTTTGAGGGGTTGGGCGAACACTGAAGCTTTCTTT. Amino acid sequence: CASSLRGWANTEAFF.

A word on this clonotype: One end of the junction varies from germline; a read error may be responsible. The chain uses TRBV27 and TRBJ1-2; 8 nucleotides match TRBD1. The length of the CDR3 is 15 residues. CDR1 and CDR2 from the germline V gene are MNHEY and SMNVEV (reference sequence). Written as DNA, the CDR3 is TGTGCCAGCAATTTATCGCGGGACAGGAGGTATGGCTACACCTTC. Its translation is CASNLSRDRRYGYTF.

This clonotype appeared a few times. This chain joins TRBV18 and TRBJ2-7, with D perhaps TRBD1 (5 bases). The germline V gene encodes CDR1 KGHSH and CDR2 LQKENI. CDR3 length equals 18 residues. Deletions cut 2 bases from V and 4 bases from J, with 24 bases between. CDR3 in DNA: TGTGCCAGCTCACCAGAAGGTTTTTTGGACAAATCCCTATACGAGCAGTACTTC. Its translation: CASSPEGFLDKSLYEQYF.

Concerning this clonotype: A junction boundary mismatches the germline segment, possibly from a read error. The chain is built from TRBV4-1 and TRBJ2-2; D perhaps matches TRBD2 (6 bases). From germline, CDR1 is MGHRA and CDR2 YSYEKL. The CDR3 spans 16 residues. CDR3 DNA sequence: TGCGCCGGCAGCCCTAGCAGGGCGGGGCTCACCGGGGAGCTGTTTTTT. It codes for CAGSPSRAGLTGELFF.

This clonotype was counted only a few times. The rearrangement joins TRBV27 to TRBJ2-1, with D perhaps matching TRBD2 (6 bases). CDR1 is MNHEY and CDR2 is SMNVEV in the germline V gene (reference sequence). The length of the CDR3 is 14 residues. V lost 4 bases and J lost 12, with 19 bases in between. CDR3 sequence reads: CASSSGVTGDGQFF. The CDR3 region has the DNA TGTGCCAGCAGTTCCGGGGTCACGGGGGATGGGCAGTTCTTC.

The gene calls are TRBV20-1 and TRBJ2-1; the D gene is possibly TRBD2 (5 bases). The length of the CDR3 is 17 residues. Looked up from germline, CDR1 is DFQATT and CDR2 is SNEGSKA (reference sequence). Trimming pared 2 bases from V and 4 bases from J, leaving 21 bases between. CDR3 bases: TGCAGTGCTAGACTCTCTTTCGGGGTTTCACCTTACAATGAGCAGTTCTTC. Protein sequence: CSARLSFGVSPYNEQFF.

This clonotype was counted ten times or more. The CDR3 DNA follows: TGTGCCACCCACGGGAGCGGGGGGGTAAATACAGATACGCAGTATTTT. Its protein product is CATHGSGGVNTDTQYF. J is TRBJ2-3 and V is TRBV6-5, with 10 nucleotides matching TRBD2. Germline V gives CDR1 MNHEY, CDR2 SVGAGI. V was pared by 10 bases and J by 3 bases, with 13 bases of the junction left unmatched. The CDR3 runs 16 residues.

This clonotype was detected many times. This chain joins TRBV5-6 and TRBJ2-7; 11 bases are shared with TRBD2. Trimming at V came to 0 bases and at J to 3 bases, leaving 2 bases not matched to a gene. CDR1 SGHDT and CDR2 YYEEEE come from the germline V gene. This CDR3 has 15 amino acids. CDR3 in amino acids: CASSLAGTSGYEQYF. DNA for the CDR3: TGTGCCAGCAGCTTGGCCGGGACTAGCGGCTACGAGCAGTACTTC.

As concerns this clonotype: A read error may account for a junction end that differs from germline. The chain couples TRBV5-1 to TRBJ2-1; the match to TRBD1 covers 7 bases. This CDR3 comprises 14 residues. Germline loops: CDR1 SGHRS, CDR2 YFSETQ. This chain's CDR3 is CASSLSTGTPEPFF. DNA for the CDR3: TGCGCCAGCAGCCTATCGACAGGGACCCCTGAGCCGTTCTTC.

CDR3: CASSYNLAGGQLSTDTQYF. The DNA for the CDR3 is TGCGCCAGCAGCTATAACCTAGCGGGGGGACAACTGAGCACAGATACGCAGTATTTT. The rearrangement uses TRBV5-1 and TRBJ2-3; 11 bases fit TRBD2. The CDR3 extends over 19 amino acids. The V gene end was trimmed by 3 bases and the J gene end by 0 bases; junction bases not matched to a gene: 12. CDR1 and CDR2 from the germline V gene are SGHRS and YFSETQ.

This clonotype was observed many times. V usage is TRBV6-5 and J usage is TRBJ1-4; D is unclear. This CDR3 contains 15 residues. The germline gives CDR1 MNHEY, CDR2 SVGAGI. V dropped 5 bases and J dropped 4 bases, with 14 bases sitting between them. The CDR3 region is CASSKIQHLNEKLFF. As DNA, the CDR3 is TGTGCCAGCAGTAAGATTCAGCACCTTAATGAAAAACTGTTTTTT.

This clonotype was detected a few times. V is TRBV7-9 and J is TRBJ1-1; maybe TRBD1 (6 bases). This CDR3 has 15 amino acids. With 1 base removed from V and 1 base from J, the gap between germline ends came to 10 bases. Germline loops: CDR1 SEHNR, CDR2 FQNEAQ (reference sequence). CDR3 residues: CASSLGDIANTEAFF. CDR3 coding DNA: TGTGCCAGCAGCTTAGGGGACATCGCGAACACTGAAGCTTTCTTT.

Notes on this clonotype: It may be a read error: a sequence one base away is much more abundant. The V and J genes are TRBV29-1 and TRBJ2-3; perhaps TRBD2 as D (5 bases). Trimming pared 8 bases from V and 3 bases from J, leaving 9 bases between. The CDR3 loop spans 11 amino acids. Germline CDR1 reads SQVTM; CDR2 reads ANQGSEA. CDR3 in amino acids: CSILETDTQYF. DNA of the CDR3: TGCAGCATACTAGAGACAGATACGCAGTATTTT.

In its sample, this clonotype was seen many times. The gene calls are TRBV4-1 and TRBJ1-5; 9 bases agree with TRBD1. The V and J ends lost 0 bases and 6 bases, in that order; junction bases with no gene match: 3. Germline lookup yields CDR1 MGHRA and CDR2 YSYEKL. The CDR3 covers 15 residues. The chain's CDR3 is CASSQDRQGGQPQHF. In DNA form, the CDR3 reads TGCGCCAGCAGCCAAGATCGACAGGGGGGTCAGCCCCAGCATTTT.

In this sample, this clonotype turned up many times. The chain uses TRBV2 and TRBJ1-2; 7 bases are shared with TRBD1. V lost 1 base to trimming and J lost 6 bases; unmatched junction nucleotides: 17. The CDR3 totals 18 residues. The germline V gene encodes CDR1 SNHLY and CDR2 FYNNEI. The CDR3 is CASSEGTGLSSKMDGYTF. Written as DNA, the CDR3 is TGTGCCAGCAGTGAAGGGACAGGCTTATCTTCTAAGATGGATGGCTACACCTTC.

The rearrangement joins TRBV6-2 or TRBV6-3 to TRBJ1-5; no clear D. From germline, CDR1 is MNHEY and CDR2 SVGEGT. The V end lost 6 bases, the J end lost 0 bases, and 18 bases lay between the germline ends. The CDR3 has 17 residues. The CDR3 DNA reads as TGTGCCAGCAGCCCGGACCGGTTTTTTGATAGCAATCAGCCCCAGCATTTT. Its protein is CASSPDRFFDSNQPQHF.